The 28 T cell receptor beta chains below all came from one sample that was sequenced in a study of control samples from healthy donors and cancer patients. Generated by immunoSEQ multiplex PCR, the TCRdb table keeps only in-frame clones and is missing some. The sample gives about 130,000 clones, roughly 92% of which show up once; around 6% is in the top ten. The sequenced sample consisted of blood. The source of these receptors is a man aged 18 to 30 in good health.

This chain joins TRBV15 and TRBJ2-1, with TRBD1 as a possible D gene (5 bases). From germline, CDR1 is LNHNV and CDR2 YYDKDF (reference sequence). This CDR3 region has 13 residues. The ends were cut back, 4 bases at V and 5 bases at J, with 9 bases in the middle. The CDR3 bases are TGTGCCACCAGCATAGACAGCGACAATGAGCAGTTCTTC. It encodes CATSIDSDNEQFF.

The rearrangement joins TRBV2 to TRBJ1-1; D gene unclear. From germline, CDR1 is SNHLY and CDR2 FYNNEI. Between the trimmed V and J ends, which lost 7 bases and 6 bases, there was a span of 9 bases. The CDR3 has 11 amino acids. CDR3 protein: CASTDSAEAFF. The CDR3 DNA follows: TGTGCCAGCACCGACTCAGCTGAAGCTTTCTTT.

This sequence joins TRBV15 and TRBJ2-1, with TRBD2 matching over 12 bases. Trimming took 2 bases from V and 9 from J; bases not matched to a gene: 5. This CDR3 region has 15 residues. Germline V gene lookup returns CDR1 LNHNV and CDR2 YYDKDF (reference sequence). In DNA form, the CDR3 reads TGTGCCACCAGCAGACTTGGACTAGCGGGGACTGAGCAGTTCTTC. This translates into CATSRLGLAGTEQFF.

The chain links TRBV9 to TRBJ2-1, with 11 positions matching TRBD1. The CDR3 loop spans 19 amino acids. J lost 8 bases, V lost 4 bases, and 20 bases had no gene match. The germline CDR1 and CDR2 sequences are SGDLS and YYNGEE. The CDR3 DNA follows: TGTGCCAGCAGCTTTCCCGGGACAGGGGGAAGAACTGACTCCGATGAGCAGTTCTTC. It is translated as CASSFPGTGGRTDSDEQFF. The full variable domain, its missing parts supplied by reference TRBV9 and TRBJ2-1, is DSGVTQTPKHLITATGQRVTLRCSPRSGDLSVYWYQQSLDQGLQFLIQYYNGEERAKGNILERFSAQQFPDLHSELNLSSLELGDSALYFCASSFPGTGGRTDSDEQFFGPGTRLTVL.

The chain employs TRBV7-9 and TRBJ2-1; D unclear. Germline V gene lookup returns CDR1 SEHNR and CDR2 FQNEAQ (reference sequence). With 2 bases removed from V and 8 bases from J, the gap between germline ends came to 10 bases. The CDR3 length is 13 residues. CDR3 DNA: TGTGCCAGCAGCTTATTGCGAATGGATGAGCAGTTCTTC. It specifies CASSLLRMDEQFF.

This chain joins TRBV5-4 and TRBJ1-4; D not resolved. Germline V CDR1 and CDR2: SGHNT, YYREEE (reference sequence). The CDR3 spans 15 residues. Trimming left V 4 bases short and J 4 bases short, with 14 bases between. DNA of the CDR3: TGTGCCAGCAGCCCTGGGTCCGGACTTAATGAAAAACTGTTTTTT. It translates to CASSPGSGLNEKLFF.

In this sample, this clone turned up a few times. The rearrangement uses TRBV27 and TRBJ2-2, with D hard to call. The CDR3 sequence is 13 residues long. The V end was cut by 7 bases, the J end by 7 bases, with 13 bases between. The germline CDR1 and CDR2 sequences are MNHEY and SMNVEV (reference sequence). The CDR3 DNA reads as TGTGCCAGCACTGAACTGACAAGCGGGGAGCTGTTTTTT. Protein sequence: CASTELTSGELFF.

This clone has a handful of counts. The gene calls are TRBV2 and TRBJ2-2, with TRBD1 as a possible D gene (5 bases). Trimming left V 6 bases short and J 3 bases short, with 8 bases between. Germline V gives CDR1 SNHLY, CDR2 FYNNEI. CDR3 length equals 13 residues. Here the CDR3 DNA reads TGTGCCAGCAGGCCCAGGGACACCGGGGAGCTGTTTTTT. It translates to CASRPRDTGELFF.

V and J are TRBV11-2 and TRBJ2-7; no reliable D call. This CDR3 has 13 residues. V was trimmed by 2 bases and J by 3 bases, leaving 8 bases between them. The germline V gene encodes CDR1 SGHAT and CDR2 FQNNGV. The CDR3 reads CASSLLTIYEQYF. The CDR3 DNA reads TGTGCCAGCAGCTTACTGACGATCTACGAGCAGTACTTC.

J is TRBJ2-3 and V is TRBV7-9, with D uncertain. The germline gives CDR1 SEHNR, CDR2 FQNEAQ (reference sequence). This CDR3 spans 13 amino acids. Trimming took 5 bases from V and 3 from J, leaving 9 bases between them. Here the CDR3 reads CASSPPVTDTQYF. Here the CDR3 DNA reads TGTGCCAGCAGCCCCCCAGTGACAGATACGCAGTATTTT.

The chain couples TRBV7-9 to TRBJ1-4, with a possible D match to TRBD1 (5 bases). Germline values: CDR1 SEHNR, CDR2 FQNEAQ (reference sequence). CDR3 size: 15 residues. Trimming removed 1 base from V and 3 bases from J, with 9 bases in between. CDR3 nucleotides: TGTGCCAGCAGCTTAGTCGGGGCTCCTAATGAAAAACTGTTTTTT. This codes for CASSLVGAPNEKLFF.

V usage is TRBV6-5 and J usage is TRBJ2-2; D is ambiguous. V lost 2 bases, J lost 3 bases, and 7 bases lay in between. The V gene's germline CDR1 is MNHEY and CDR2 SVGAGI. This CDR3 contains 14 residues. CDR3 nucleotide sequence: TGTGCCAGCAGTTACGATTCCGACACCGGGGAGCTGTTTTTT. Its protein is CASSYDSDTGELFF.

V is TRBV7-9 and J is TRBJ2-3, with D perhaps matching TRBD1 (5 bases). Germline CDR1 reads SEHNR; CDR2 reads FQNEAQ (reference sequence). Trimming stripped 4 bases from V and 4 bases from J, with 9 bases between. There are 13 residues in the CDR3. CDR3 nucleotides: TGTGCCAGCAGCTACCGACAGTCAGATACGCAGTATTTT. Its protein product is CASSYRQSDTQYF.

A word on this clone: One end of the junction fails to match germline, which may point to a read error. CDR3 protein: CASSYQRDTYF. In nucleotides, the CDR3 is TGTGCCAGCAGTTACCAACGGGACACCTACTTC. V and J are TRBV6-5 and TRBJ1-2; TRBD1 might be the D (6 bases). Germline V gives CDR1 MNHEY, CDR2 SVGAGI. The CDR3 loop spans 11 amino acids.

The chain combines TRBV3-1 (or the pseudogene TRBV3-2) with TRBJ1-1, with D uncertain. There are 10 residues in the CDR3. The V and J ends lost 2 bases and 11 bases respectively, with 6 bases between them. Germline assignment: CDR1 LGHDT and CDR2 YNNKEL (reference sequence). The CDR3 nucleotides are TGTGCCAGCAGCCAAACTCGGGCTTTCTTT. This encodes CASSQTRAFF.

The chain recombines TRBV27 with TRBJ2-7; 10 nucleotides line up with TRBD1. Germline V gene lookup returns CDR1 MNHEY and CDR2 SMNVEV (reference sequence). The CDR3 sequence is 14 residues long. Losses at the gene ends were 6 bases for V and 6 bases for J; bases not matched to a gene: 8. The CDR3 loop reads CASSPGTGVFEQYF. The CDR3 bases are TGTGCCAGCAGCCCCGGGACAGGGGTCTTCGAGCAGTACTTC.

This chain connects TRBV5-1 to TRBJ2-3; D perhaps matches TRBD2 (6 bases). The V end lost 6 bases, the J end lost 0 bases, and 14 bases lay between the germline ends. Germline values: CDR1 SGHRS, CDR2 YFSETQ. The CDR3 runs to 15 residues. The CDR3 reads CASKRGTLSTDTQYF. DNA for the CDR3: TGCGCCAGCAAACGGGGGACCTTGAGCACAGATACGCAGTATTTT. Looking up the rest from reference TRBV5-1 and TRBJ2-3 gives the full variable domain: KAGVTQTPRYLIKTRGQQVTLSCSPISGHRSVSWYQQTPGQGLQFLFEYFSETQRNKGNFPGRFSGRQFSNSRSEMNVSTLELGDSALYLCASKRGTLSTDTQYFGPGTRLTVL.

The chain couples TRBV29-1 to TRBJ1-4; D not certain. Per the germline V gene, CDR1 is SQVTM and CDR2 is ANQGSEA. The length of the CDR3 is 14 residues. Trimming pared 6 bases from V and 7 bases from J, leaving 18 bases between. CDR3 sequence (DNA): TGCAGCGTCCAAGCCGGGTCGTTATCTGAAAAACTGTTTTTT. Its translation is CSVQAGSLSEKLFF.

The chain employs TRBV3-1 (or the pseudogene TRBV3-2) and TRBJ1-5; D unresolved. In germline, CDR1 is LGHDT, CDR2 YNNKEL (reference sequence). This CDR3 is built from 12 residues. Trimming took 1 base from V and 7 from J, leaving 5 bases between them. CDR3 in amino acids: CASSQGGQPQHF. CDR3 DNA sequence: TGTGCCAGCAGCCAAGGCGGACAGCCCCAGCATTTT.

The CDR3 spells CASSSTANTEAFF. CDR3 DNA sequence: TGTGCCAGCAGTTCTACAGCGAACACTGAAGCTTTCTTT. The gene calls are TRBV28 and TRBJ1-1; D is uncertain. CDR3 length equals 13 residues. The V end was cut by 4 bases, the J end by 1 base, with 7 bases between. Germline CDR1 reads MDHEN; CDR2 reads SYDVKM.

Remarks on this clone: Additional DNA sequences in this sample encode the identical CDR3. The gene calls are TRBV14 and TRBJ2-7, with D hard to call. V shed 1 base and J shed 3 bases, with 7 bases lying between them. CDR1 and CDR2 from the germline V gene are SGHDN and FVKESK. This CDR3 spans 13 amino acids. CDR3 in DNA: TGTGCCAGCAGCCAAGGTGGATACTACGAGCAGTACTTC. Its protein product is CASSQGGYYEQYF.

The chain combines TRBV5-1 with TRBJ1-1; D perhaps matches TRBD1 (6 bases). This CDR3 comprises 15 residues. Deletions cut 0 bases from V and 3 bases from J, with 12 bases between. Germline CDR1 is SGHRS and CDR2 is YFSETQ. CDR3 bases: TGCGCCAGCAGCTTGGTAACAGGGAGGGACACTGAAGCTTTCTTT. Encoded protein: CASSLVTGRDTEAFF. The complete variable domain, with remaining parts taken from reference TRBV5-1 and TRBJ1-1, reads KAGVTQTPRYLIKTRGQQVTLSCSPISGHRSVSWYQQTPGQGLQFLFEYFSETQRNKGNFPGRFSGRQFSNSRSEMNVSTLELGDSALYLCASSLVTGRDTEAFFGQGTRLTVV.

This sequence joins TRBV2 and TRBJ1-5; no definite D call. CDR3 length equals 12 residues. Trimming shortened V by 6 bases and J by 6 bases, and 9 bases separated the two germline ends. Germline V gene data show CDR1 as SNHLY and CDR2 as FYNNEI. As DNA, the CDR3 is TGTGCCAGCAGAAAAATCGGTCAGCCCCAGCATTTT. Its translation is CASRKIGQPQHF.

The chain carries TRBV5-1 and TRBJ2-2; TRBD2 aligns across 14 bases. CDR1 SGHRS and CDR2 YFSETQ come from the germline V gene. V lost 2 bases to trimming and J lost 0 bases; unmatched junction nucleotides: 6. The CDR3 runs to 19 residues. The CDR3 spells CASSFLGLAGGTNTGELFF. The CDR3 DNA follows: TGCGCCAGCAGCTTCCTTGGACTAGCGGGGGGTACGAACACCGGGGAGCTGTTTTTT. Full variable domain (outside the CDR3, taken from reference TRBV5-1 and TRBJ2-2): KAGVTQTPRYLIKTRGQQVTLSCSPISGHRSVSWYQQTPGQGLQFLFEYFSETQRNKGNFPGRFSGRQFSNSRSEMNVSTLELGDSALYLCASSFLGLAGGTNTGELFFGEGSRLTVL.

V usage is TRBV25-1 and J usage is TRBJ1-2; TRBD1 agrees at 11 bases. Per germline, CDR1 MGHDK and CDR2 SYGVNS. The CDR3 has 15 amino acids. Trimming took 0 bases from V and 8 from J; bases not matched to a gene: 5. CDR3 bases: TGTGCCAGCAGTGAATACGGGACAGGGGGTAACGGCTACACCTTC. This codes for CASSEYGTGGNGYTF.

The chain carries TRBV5-1 and TRBJ2-3, with 7 nucleotides matching TRBD1. This CDR3 has 15 residues. V lost 4 bases and J lost 1; bases outside the gene matches: 6. Germline CDR1 SGHRS, CDR2 YFSETQ. The CDR3 DNA reads TGCGCCAGCAGCGCCGGGACAGACCGCACAGATACGCAGTATTTT. Protein product: CASSAGTDRTDTQYF.

The J gene is TRBJ2-1, the V gene TRBV19, with D possibly called TRBD1 or TRBD2 (5 bases each). Per germline, CDR1 LNHDA and CDR2 SQIVND (reference sequence). Between the trimmed V and J ends, which lost 6 bases and 0 bases, there was a span of 18 bases. The CDR3 is 17 residues long. The CDR3 loop reads CASSPVRWGSSYNEQFF. The DNA of the CDR3 is TGTGCCAGTAGCCCCGTTCGATGGGGGAGCTCCTACAATGAGCAGTTCTTC.

This rearrangement joins TRBV12-3 or TRBV12-4 to TRBJ1-2; D is possibly TRBD1 (6 bases). The CDR3 runs to 13 residues. V was shortened by 10 bases and J by 7 bases, with 19 bases between the two germline ends. This CDR3 is CANESQGFGGYTF. For the CDR3, the DNA is TGTGCCAACGAGTCACAGGGTTTTGGTGGCTACACCTTC.